These 21 T cell receptor beta chains came from one sample sequenced in a study of T cell responses to AZD1222 COVID-19 vaccine. The repertoire was sequenced with immunoSEQ multiplex PCR; TCRdb's copy has only in-frame clones and lacks some. The table has about 120,000 clones, about 90% seen once. Specimen: peripheral blood, collected on day 0 of AZD1222 vaccination. The receptors come from an adult in good health.

This sequence joins TRBV4-2 and TRBJ2-6, with 14 bases fitting TRBD2. This CDR3 has 18 amino acids. Per the germline V gene, CDR1 is LGHNA and CDR2 is YNFKEQ. V dropped 5 bases and J dropped 1; count of bases not matched to a gene: 4. The CDR3 region is CASSTRLAGGSGANVLTF. The CDR3 DNA sequence: TGTGCCAGCAGCACCCGACTAGCGGGGGGGTCTGGGGCCAACGTCCTGACTTTC.

This clone was seen a single time. The rearrangement joins TRBV18 to TRBJ1-3, with TRBD1 matching 7 bases. There are 15 residues in the CDR3. Germline CDR1 is KGHSH and CDR2 is LQKENI. Germline trimming cut 10 bases from V and 0 bases from J; bases unmatched to any gene: 9. CDR3 in amino acids: CATSDGTASGNTIYF. For the CDR3, the DNA is TGTGCCACCTCTGATGGGACAGCCTCTGGAAACACCATATATTTT.

This clone was counted between two and nine times. The V call is TRBV7-6, the J call TRBJ2-1; 14 bases fit TRBD2. CDR1 is SGHVS, CDR2 FNYEAQ, per germline. J gave up 9 bases and V 4 bases, and 14 bases lay outside the gene matches. The CDR3 runs 18 residues. The CDR3 is CASSSGLAGGLIVGEQFF. CDR3 nucleotide sequence: TGTGCCAGCAGCTCAGGACTAGCGGGAGGCCTTATAGTTGGTGAGCAGTTCTTC.

J is TRBJ1-5 and V is TRBV7-9; no definite D call. In germline, CDR1 is SEHNR, CDR2 FQNEAQ (reference sequence). The germline V and J ends were trimmed by 0 bases and 4 bases, with 7 bases remaining between them. CDR3 length: 14 amino acids. The CDR3 loop reads CASSLAFFNQPQHF. CDR3 nucleotides: TGTGCCAGCAGCTTAGCCTTCTTTAATCAGCCCCAGCATTTT.

This clone has only one observation. This chain joins TRBV7-2 and TRBJ1-5; a weak D match, TRBD1 (6 bases). V was shortened by 2 bases and J by 6 bases, with 14 bases between the two germline ends. CDR3 size: 15 residues. Germline lookup yields CDR1 SGHTA and CDR2 FQGNSA. For the CDR3, the DNA is TGTGCCAGCAGCTTATGGGGGGCCGACCGTCAGCCCCAGCATTTT. This encodes CASSLWGADRQPQHF.

This clone was detected once. The chain uses TRBV7-2 and TRBJ1-2; D possibly corresponds to TRBD1 (5 bases). The CDR3 is 13 amino acids. The germline V and J ends were trimmed by 1 base and 8 bases, with 11 bases remaining between them. In germline, CDR1 is SGHTA, CDR2 FQGNSA. CDR3 residues: CASSLVEGSGYTF. For the CDR3, the DNA is TGTGCCAGCAGCTTAGTAGAGGGGAGCGGCTACACCTTC.

This clone occurred a few times. This rearrangement joins TRBV4-1 to TRBJ2-7, with 9 bases aligning to TRBD2. The ends lost 0 bases at V and 3 bases at J; junction bases unmatched: 12. The CDR3 is 18 residues long. In germline, CDR1 is MGHRA, CDR2 YSYEKL. The CDR3 nucleotides are TGCGCCAGCAGCCAAGATATTTCCCGGCTAGCGGGAAACTACGAGCAGTACTTC. Protein product: CASSQDISRLAGNYEQYF.

This rearrangement joins TRBV6-2 or TRBV6-3 to TRBJ1-1; D gene uncertain. Germline values: CDR1 MNHEY, CDR2 SVGEGT. CDR3 length equals 12 residues. The V and J ends lost 4 bases and 2 bases respectively, with 5 bases between them. CDR3 DNA: TGTGCCAGCAGTTCGGTTAACACTGAAGCTTTCTTT. Translated: CASSSVNTEAFF.

This rearrangement joins TRBV4-2 to TRBJ1-5; D remains ambiguous. Trimming left V 0 bases short and J 6 bases short, with 15 bases between. Germline V gene lookup returns CDR1 LGHNA and CDR2 YNFKEQ. This CDR3 is 16 amino acids long. The CDR3 DNA reads as TGTGCCAGCAGCCAAGAGTACACCGGAGGGCGTCAGCCCCAGCATTTT. As protein: CASSQEYTGGRQPQHF.

This clone was found once. This CDR3 is CASSFEGPSLLQETQYF. CDR3 bases: TGTGCCAGCAGCTTCGAGGGACCGTCACTCCTCCAAGAGACCCAGTACTTC. The chain is built from TRBV13 and TRBJ2-5; D tentatively reads TRBD1 or TRBD2 (5 bases each). The CDR3 loop spans 17 amino acids. Germline assignment: CDR1 PRHDT and CDR2 FYEKMQ (reference sequence). V lost 3 bases and J lost 1, with 18 bases in between.

The chain combines TRBV28 with TRBJ1-2; 7 bases line up with TRBD1. CDR1 and CDR2 (germline): MDHEN, SYDVKM. The CDR3 length is 13 residues. The junction had 8 bases not matched to a gene; V was cut back by 8 bases and J by 5 bases. CDR3 sequence: CASGPSGGYGYTF. The CDR3 coding sequence is TGTGCCAGCGGCCCGTCAGGGGGGTATGGCTACACCTTC.

V and J are TRBV23-1 and TRBJ1-5; D gene unclear. TRBV23-1 is an ORF for which the function is uncertain. The CDR3 is 15 residues long. V was pared by 7 bases and J by 3 bases, with 16 bases between. The chain's CDR3 is CASTRWTRINQPQHF. The CDR3 DNA reads as TGCGCCAGCACCCGGTGGACCCGAATCAATCAGCCCCAGCATTTT.

The chain couples TRBV3-1 (or the pseudogene TRBV3-2) to TRBJ2-7; D unresolved. Deletions cut 3 bases from V and 2 bases from J, with 5 bases between. The CDR3 has 12 amino acids. Looked up from germline, CDR1 is LGHDT and CDR2 is YNNKEL (reference sequence). This chain's CDR3 is CASSHGPYEQYF. In nucleotides, the CDR3 is TGTGCCAGCAGCCACGGACCCTACGAGCAGTACTTC.

This clone was seen only once. The chain recombines TRBV18 with TRBJ1-5; D is perhaps TRBD1 (6 bases). V gave up 5 bases and J gave up 5 bases, with 10 bases separating them. Germline V lookup: CDR1 KGHSH, CDR2 LQKENI. The CDR3 runs to 13 residues. CDR3 amino acids: CASSAGADQPQHF. As DNA, the CDR3 is TGTGCCAGCTCAGCAGGGGCAGATCAGCCCCAGCATTTT.

This chain links TRBV15 with TRBJ2-7; 7 bases fit TRBD2. Per germline, CDR1 LNHNV and CDR2 YYDKDF (reference sequence). The length of the CDR3 is 13 residues. V lost 8 bases, J lost 2 bases, and 6 bases stayed unmatched. CDR3 in amino acids: CATGRGSPYEQYF. In DNA, the CDR3 is TGTGCCACCGGGCGGGGGTCCCCCTACGAGCAGTACTTC.

The chain links TRBV30 to TRBJ1-5, with a possible D match to TRBD1 (6 bases). There are 14 residues in the CDR3. With 1 base removed from V and 5 bases from J, the gap between germline ends came to 12 bases. Germline CDR1 is GTSNPN and CDR2 is SVGIG (reference sequence). The CDR3, as DNA: TGTGCCTGGAGTGAACACAGGGAGTATCAGCCCCAGCATTTT. Translating gives CAWSEHREYQPQHF. The full variable domain, its missing parts supplied by reference TRBV30 and TRBJ1-5, is SQTIHQWPATLVQPVGSPLSLECTVEGTSNPNLYWYRQAAGRGLQLLFYSVGIGQISSEVPQNLSASRPQDRQFILSSKKLLLSDSGFYLCAWSEHREYQPQHFGDGTRLSIL.

This clone appeared a few times. J is TRBJ2-7 and V is TRBV6-2 or TRBV6-3, with no clear D. This CDR3 region has 11 residues. Germline loops: CDR1 MNHEY, CDR2 SVGEGT. V gave up 5 bases and J gave up 1 base, with 3 bases separating them. The CDR3 sequence is CASSHSYEQYF. CDR3 bases: TGTGCCAGCAGTCATTCCTACGAGCAGTACTTC.

This clone was picked up a small number of times. One junction end disagrees with the germline gene, perhaps due to a read error. The chain couples TRBV3-1 (or the pseudogene TRBV3-2) to TRBJ1-1; the match to TRBD1 covers 8 bases. This CDR3 is 14 amino acids long. Germline-derived CDR1 and CDR2 are LGHDT and YNNKEL (reference sequence). CDR3 residues: CASIQSDRARGAFF. The CDR3 nucleotides read TGTGCCAGCATCCAATCGGACAGGGCCAGGGGAGCTTTCTTT.

The chain couples TRBV29-1 to TRBJ2-7, with D possibly called TRBD1 or TRBD2 (5 bases each). Trimming cost V 6 bases and J 2 bases, with 11 bases left between them. CDR1 is SQVTM and CDR2 is ANQGSEA in the germline V gene. The CDR3 loop spans 12 amino acids. In DNA form, the CDR3 reads TGCAGCGTCCCTGGGGGTACCTACGAGCAGTACTTC. This encodes CSVPGGTYEQYF.

This clone was seen ten or more times. The rearrangement uses TRBV28 and TRBJ2-2; D unclear. The CDR3 has 16 amino acids. V was pared by 5 bases and J by 0 bases, with 13 bases between. CDR1 is MDHEN, CDR2 SYDVKM, per germline. The CDR3 protein is CASSPSSDTNTGELFF. The CDR3 DNA sequence: TGTGCCAGCAGTCCCTCCAGCGATACGAACACCGGGGAGCTGTTTTTT.

The rearrangement links TRBV5-4 to TRBJ1-1; TRBD1 agrees at 7 bases. The CDR3 extends over 16 amino acids. Unmatched junction bases numbered 9, after V lost 3 bases and J lost 1 base. The germline V gene has CDR1 SGHNT and CDR2 YYREEE (reference sequence). DNA of the CDR3: TGTGCCAGCAGCTCCAGGGGGTACGACCCGAACACTGAAGCTTTCTTT. Its translation is CASSSRGYDPNTEAFF.